This T cell receptor beta chain was found in a study of beta chain features in type 1 diabetes. This clone has only a few counts. Its specificity is not known. Reverse transcribing all isolated RNA meant expressed TCRB transcripts were sequenced. Profiling relied on immunoSEQ multiplex PCR, and the TCRdb table lists in-frame clones only, not all of them. The sample holds some 160,000 clones, roughly 9% seen once. The CDR3 is 17 amino acids. Losses at the gene ends were 4 bases for V and 4 bases for J; bases not matched to a gene: 9. Germline CDR1 is SGDLS and CDR2 is YYNGEE. Study-level results: Sequencing the cDNA could make cells with high TCR expression show up more than they should. A PCR bias possibly favoring shorter templates would apply equally to patients and controls. People with Type 1 diabetes carried modestly yet significantly shorter TCRB CDR3s in all four CD4+ subsets. Among patients, naive, central memory and Treg TCRB repertoires appeared more similar than among healthy donors. More deletions and fewer insertions at VDJ junctions were seen in type 1 diabetes patients.

This receptor was taken from a woman in her twenties or thirties with type 1 diabetes. The rearrangement uses TRBV9 and TRBJ2-5; 14 bases match TRBD2. The sequencing input was central memory CD4+ T cells from blood. The chain's CDR3 is CASSLTSGRALGETQYF. CDR3 nucleotide sequence: TGTGCCAGCAGCCTGACTAGCGGGAGGGCCCTCGGAGAGACCCAGTACTTC.